This T cell receptor beta chain originates from a study of T-cell memory formation after mild COVID-19. Via MiXCR, TCRdb re-called the 5' RACE reads, giving one row per CDR3 protein. The sample holds some 50,000 distinct CDR3 sequences, 9.5% to 15% seen once. The CDR3 runs 10 residues. Study-wide findings and caveats: The authors left the SARS-CoV-2 specificity of second-wave clones peaking on day 37 unconfirmed.

This clonotype was seen more than once but under ten times. Its antigen remains unidentified. One end of the junction varies from germline; a read error may be responsible. The sequencing sample was made of PBMCs or a T cell subset sorted from them (not recorded which). The V call is TRBV12-3 or TRBV12-4, the J call TRBJ1-2, with D maybe TRBD1 (6 bases). The clonotype originates from a man younger than 35 who had mild COVID-19 (a few samples of this study predate the infection). Cell type and time point are not known. CDR3 nucleotide sequence: TGTGCCAGCAGCCGTGACAGGCAATTCTTC. Its translation: CASSRDRQFF.